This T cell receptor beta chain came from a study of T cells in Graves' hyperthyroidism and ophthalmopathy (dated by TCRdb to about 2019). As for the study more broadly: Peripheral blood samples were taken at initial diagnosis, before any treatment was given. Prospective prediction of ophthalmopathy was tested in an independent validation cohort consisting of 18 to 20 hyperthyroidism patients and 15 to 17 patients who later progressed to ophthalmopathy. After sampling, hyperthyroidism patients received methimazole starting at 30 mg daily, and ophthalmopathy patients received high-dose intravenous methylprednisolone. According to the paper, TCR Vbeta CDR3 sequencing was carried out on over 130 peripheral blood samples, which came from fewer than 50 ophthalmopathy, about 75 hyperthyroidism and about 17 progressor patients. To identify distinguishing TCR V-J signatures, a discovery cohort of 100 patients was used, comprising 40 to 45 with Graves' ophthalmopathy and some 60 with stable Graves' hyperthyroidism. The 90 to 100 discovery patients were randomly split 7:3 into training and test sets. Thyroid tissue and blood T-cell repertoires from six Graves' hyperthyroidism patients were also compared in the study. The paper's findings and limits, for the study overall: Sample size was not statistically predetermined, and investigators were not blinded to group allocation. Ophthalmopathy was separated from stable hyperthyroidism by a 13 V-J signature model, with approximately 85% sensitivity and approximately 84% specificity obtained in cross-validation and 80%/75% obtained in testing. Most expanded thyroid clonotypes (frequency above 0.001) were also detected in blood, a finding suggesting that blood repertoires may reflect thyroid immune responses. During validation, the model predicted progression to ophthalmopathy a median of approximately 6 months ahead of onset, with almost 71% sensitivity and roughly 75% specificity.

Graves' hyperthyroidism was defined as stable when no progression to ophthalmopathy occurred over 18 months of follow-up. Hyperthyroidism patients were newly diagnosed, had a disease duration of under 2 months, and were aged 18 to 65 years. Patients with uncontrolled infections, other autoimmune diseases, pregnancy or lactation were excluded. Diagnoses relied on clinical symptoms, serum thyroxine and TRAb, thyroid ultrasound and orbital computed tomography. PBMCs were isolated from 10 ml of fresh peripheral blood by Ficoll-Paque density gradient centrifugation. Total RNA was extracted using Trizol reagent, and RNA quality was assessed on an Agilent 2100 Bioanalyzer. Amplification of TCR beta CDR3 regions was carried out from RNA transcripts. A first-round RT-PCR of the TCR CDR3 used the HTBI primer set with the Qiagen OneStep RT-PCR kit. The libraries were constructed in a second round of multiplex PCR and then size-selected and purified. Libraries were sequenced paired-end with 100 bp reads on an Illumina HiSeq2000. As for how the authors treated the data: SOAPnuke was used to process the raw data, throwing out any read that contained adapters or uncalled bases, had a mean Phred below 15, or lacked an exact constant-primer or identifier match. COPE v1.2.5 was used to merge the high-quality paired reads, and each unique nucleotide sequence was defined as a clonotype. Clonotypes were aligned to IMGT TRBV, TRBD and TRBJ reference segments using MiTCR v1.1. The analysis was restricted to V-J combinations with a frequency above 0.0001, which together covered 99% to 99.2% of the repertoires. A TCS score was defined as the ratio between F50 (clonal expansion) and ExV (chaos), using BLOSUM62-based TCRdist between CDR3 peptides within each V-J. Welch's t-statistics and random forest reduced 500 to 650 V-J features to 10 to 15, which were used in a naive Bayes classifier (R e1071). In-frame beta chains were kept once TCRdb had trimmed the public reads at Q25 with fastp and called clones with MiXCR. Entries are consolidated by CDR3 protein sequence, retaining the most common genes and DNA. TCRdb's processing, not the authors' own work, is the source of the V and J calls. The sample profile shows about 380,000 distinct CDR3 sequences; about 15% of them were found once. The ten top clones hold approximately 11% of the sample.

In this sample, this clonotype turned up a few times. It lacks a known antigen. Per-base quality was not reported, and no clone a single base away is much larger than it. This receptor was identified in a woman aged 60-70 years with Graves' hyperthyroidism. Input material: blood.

The DNA sequence follows: TGTGCCAGCAGCTTAAGGACTGGACTAGCGGGAGTGACCTCCTACAATGAGCAGTTCTTC. Its product reads: CASSLRTGLAGVTSYNEQFF. This sequence uses TRBV11-2 and TRBJ2-1; a stretch of 13 junction bases matches TRBD2. The CDR3 sequence holds 20 residues, the cysteine and phenylalanine included. Only CDR3 DNA is held: 60 bases, read in frame from base 1. Trimming removed 2 bases from V and 0 bases from J; the gene matches leave 10 bases unexplained. Based on the germline V gene, the CDR1 and CDR2 sequences are SGHAT and FQNNGV.